The entry below describes one TCR beta chain. The data originate from a study of Ad26.COV2.S vaccination and SARS-CoV-2 variants. About the research overall: Enrollment placed the donor in the COV1001 Ad26.COV2.S trial arm. Ad26.COV2.S given intramuscularly, once or twice 56 days apart.

The treatment denotes: some 19 received Ad26.COV2.S at low or high dose, single or two shots; several received placebo; per-sample allocation not given. The samples were gathered on day 63 after the first injection of vaccine or placebo. The donor's status was that of an adult aged 18-55 years in Boston. Profiled with immunoSEQ multiplex PCR; TCRdb holds only in-frame clones, not every one. The sample holds some 480,000 clones, 70% to 90% seen once. Sequenced material: peripheral blood, taken in a trial of Ad26.COV2.S vaccine versus placebo. The sequence derives from a person aged 18-65 years who received the Ad26.COV2.S COVID-19 vaccine or a placebo.

This chain's CDR3 is CASSQLAGGGVAYNEQFF. DNA of the CDR3: TGTGCCAGCAGCCAACTAGCGGGAGGAGGGGTTGCCTACAATGAGCAGTTCTTC. J is TRBJ2-1 and V is TRBV3-1 (or the pseudogene TRBV3-2), with 11 bases fitting TRBD2. The V and J ends lost 2 bases and 2 bases, in that order; junction bases with no gene match: 8. CDR1 is LGHDT and CDR2 is YNNKEL in the germline V gene (reference sequence). The CDR3 runs to 18 residues.